The entry below gives a single TCR beta chain sequence along with its context. Its target is unknown. Assembly of TCR beta libraries relied on iRepertoire HTBI primers together with Arm-PCR of CDR3 regions. MiXCR, applied by TCRdb to the multiplex PCR reads, yields one record per CDR3 protein. The data contain roughly 320,000 distinct CDR3 sequences, over 15% of them singletons. Time point reported: newly diagnosed GD, antithyroid drugs for less than 3 months. PBMC-derived RNA was used for the TCR library. An endocrinology unit in Xi'an, China, supplied the patients. This record comes from a study of regulatory T cells in long-lasting Graves disease. Study results and caveats: New patients shared fewer public clonotypes (approximately 1,000) than persistent patients did (2,741).

V was clipped by 3 bases and J by 6 bases, with 15 bases between them. Germline CDR1 reads LGHDT; CDR2 reads YNNKEL (reference sequence). The CDR3 totals 14 residues. The same sample was also used in a study of T cells in Graves' hyperthyroidism and ophthalmopathy. From that paper: Using 13 V-J features, a model discriminated ophthalmopathy from stable hyperthyroidism.

The V call is TRBV3-1, the J call TRBJ2-7; D is unresolved. The sequenced sample was peripheral blood mononuclear cells (PBMCs), obtained at new diagnosis, from a patient treated with antithyroid drugs. The source of this sequence is a man between 35 and 55 years old with Graves disease. The CDR3 loop is CASSHDLKPSEQYF. CDR3 coding DNA: TGTGCCAGCAGCCATGACCTGAAACCCAGCGAGCAGTACTTC.